This T cell receptor beta chain was identified in a study of blood T cell repertoires in COVID-19. This clone was picked up one time. Per the original data handling: From reference gene primer amplification, estimates of nucleated cell counts were derived. Sequencing used immunoSEQ multiplex PCR; TCRdb keeps in-frame clones, though not all of them. That table is the source of V, J and clone size, and D and trimming were worked out from the DNA. This sample yields some 250,000 clones, of which about 86% are seen a single time; approximately 12% belongs to the top ten. The germline CDR1 and CDR2 sequences are LNHDA and SQIVND (reference sequence). This CDR3 is built from 15 residues. The V gene lost 1 base and the J gene lost 6 bases, with 13 bases spanning the gap.

The clonotype comes from a woman under 40 with COVID-19, enrolled during active disease. Sequencing was done on a sample of peripheral blood. The V gene is TRBV19, the J gene TRBJ2-1; D is possibly TRBD2 (6 bases). The CDR3 is CASSIGSQGLNEQFF. DNA of the CDR3: TGTGCCAGTAGTATAGGTAGTCAGGGACTCAATGAGCAGTTCTTC.